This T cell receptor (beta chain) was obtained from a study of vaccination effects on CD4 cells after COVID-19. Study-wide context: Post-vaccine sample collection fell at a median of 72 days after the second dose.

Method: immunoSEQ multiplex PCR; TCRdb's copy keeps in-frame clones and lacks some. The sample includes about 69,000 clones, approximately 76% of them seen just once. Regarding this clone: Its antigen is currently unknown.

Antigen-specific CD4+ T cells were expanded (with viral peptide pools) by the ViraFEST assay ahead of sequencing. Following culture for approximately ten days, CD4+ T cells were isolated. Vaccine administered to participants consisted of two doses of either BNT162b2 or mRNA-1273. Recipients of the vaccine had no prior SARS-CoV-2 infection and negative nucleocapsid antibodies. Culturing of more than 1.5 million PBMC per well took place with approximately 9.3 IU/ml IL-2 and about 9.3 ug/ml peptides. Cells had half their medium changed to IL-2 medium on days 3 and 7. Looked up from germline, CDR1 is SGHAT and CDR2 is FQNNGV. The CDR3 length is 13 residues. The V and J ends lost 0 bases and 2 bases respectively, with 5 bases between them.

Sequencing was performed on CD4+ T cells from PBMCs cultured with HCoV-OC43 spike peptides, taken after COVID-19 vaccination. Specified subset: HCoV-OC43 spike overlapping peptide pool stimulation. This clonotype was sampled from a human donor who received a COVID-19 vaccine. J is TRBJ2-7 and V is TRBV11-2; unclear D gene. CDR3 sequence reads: CASSLDSTYEQYV. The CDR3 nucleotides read TGTGCCAGCAGCTTAGATAGCACCTACGAGCAGTACGTC.